The TCR beta chain described here comes from a study of beta chain features in type 1 diabetes. The study's findings and limits: Among patients, naive, central memory and Treg TCRB repertoires appeared more similar than among healthy donors.

The CDR3 covers 16 residues. Trimming stripped 1 base from V and 4 bases from J, with 14 bases between. CDR1 SGHTA and CDR2 FQGNSA come from the germline V gene. CD4+ naive, central memory, regulatory and stem cell-like memory subsets were isolated by sorting on CD45RO/CCR7/CD25/CD127/CD95/CD27. All of the isolated RNA was reverse transcribed, so expressed TCRB transcripts were sequenced. Method: immunoSEQ multiplex PCR; TCRdb's copy keeps in-frame clones and lacks some. The sample lists some 900,000 clones, roughly 15% occurring once. For this clone: Its specificity is not known.

The TCR was taken from a woman between 18 and 29 years old in good health. The chain is built from TRBV7-2 and TRBJ2-1, with D perhaps TRBD1 or TRBD2 (5 bases each). Input material: naive CD4+ T cells from blood. In DNA form, the CDR3 reads TGTGCCAGCAGCTTAGTTGCTAGCCCAGGGTACAATGAGCAGTTCTTC. Amino acid sequence: CASSLVASPGYNEQFF.